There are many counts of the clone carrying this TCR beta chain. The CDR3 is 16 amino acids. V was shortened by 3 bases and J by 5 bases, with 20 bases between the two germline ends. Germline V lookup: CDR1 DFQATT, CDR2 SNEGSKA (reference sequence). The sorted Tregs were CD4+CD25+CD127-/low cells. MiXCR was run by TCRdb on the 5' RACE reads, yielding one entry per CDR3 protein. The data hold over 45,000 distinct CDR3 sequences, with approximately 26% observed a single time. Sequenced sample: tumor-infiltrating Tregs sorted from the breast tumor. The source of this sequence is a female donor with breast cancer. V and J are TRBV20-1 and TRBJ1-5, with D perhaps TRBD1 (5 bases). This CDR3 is CSASVLGAEPDQPQHF. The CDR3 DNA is TGCAGTGCTAGCGTCTTAGGGGCCGAACCGGATCAGCCCCAGCATTTT.